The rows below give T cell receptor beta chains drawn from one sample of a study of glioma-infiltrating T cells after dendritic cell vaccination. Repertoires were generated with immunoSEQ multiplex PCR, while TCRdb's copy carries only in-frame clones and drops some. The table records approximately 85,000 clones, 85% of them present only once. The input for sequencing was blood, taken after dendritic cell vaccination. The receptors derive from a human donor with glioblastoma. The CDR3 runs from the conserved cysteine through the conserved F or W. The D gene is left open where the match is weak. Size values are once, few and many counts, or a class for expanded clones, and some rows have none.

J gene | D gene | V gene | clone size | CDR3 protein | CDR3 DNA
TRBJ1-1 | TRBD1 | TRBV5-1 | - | CASSIRTGANTEAFF | TGCGCCAGCAGCATACGGACAGGGGCGAACACTGAAGCTTTCTTT
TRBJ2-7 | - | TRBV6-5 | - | CASSPGVGYEQYF | TGTGCCAGCAGCCCCGGGGTAGGATACGAGCAGTACTTC
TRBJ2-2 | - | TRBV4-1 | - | CASSRRRGANTGELFF | TGCGCCAGCAGCCGGCGAAGGGGCGCTAACACCGGGGAGCTGTTTTTT
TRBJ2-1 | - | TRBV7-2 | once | CASSPPNSRAGAGEQFF | TGTGCCAGCAGCCCCCCAAACTCTAGGGCGGGGGCAGGGGAGCAGTTCTTC
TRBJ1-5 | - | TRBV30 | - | CAWSVGRVSQPQHF | TGTGCCTGGAGTGTGGGCAGGGTTTCTCAGCCCCAGCATTTT
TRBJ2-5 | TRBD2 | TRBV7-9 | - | CASSSPGTSGGGEQYF | TGTGCCAGCAGCTCTCCCGGGACTAGCGGGGGAGGTGAGCAGTACTTC
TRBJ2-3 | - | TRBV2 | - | CASSPVAGYGAVDTQYF | TGTGCCAGCAGTCCCGTGGCGGGATACGGGGCAGTAGATACGCAGTATTTT
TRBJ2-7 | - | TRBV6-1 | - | CASSVSGQWVKEQYF | TGTGCCAGCAGTGTCAGTGGACAGTGGGTTAAGGAGCAGTACTTC
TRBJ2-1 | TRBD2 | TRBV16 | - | CASSQRGTLYNEQFF | TGTGCCAGCAGCCAGCGGGGGACGCTTTACAATGAGCAGTTCTTC
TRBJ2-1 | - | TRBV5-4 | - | CASSSYRESYNEQFF | TGTGCCAGCAGCTCGTACAGGGAAAGCTACAATGAGCAGTTCTTC
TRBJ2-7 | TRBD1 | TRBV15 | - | CATASGGNWGYEQYF | TGTGCCACCGCATCAGGGGGCAATTGGGGCTACGAGCAGTACTTC
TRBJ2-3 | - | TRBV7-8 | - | CASSLEGGLADTQYF | TGTGCCAGCAGCTTAGAGGGCGGGCTCGCAGATACGCAGTATTTT
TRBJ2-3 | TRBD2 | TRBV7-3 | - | CASSLKLAGTDTQYF | TGTGCCAGCAGCTTAAAGCTAGCGGGTACAGATACGCAGTATTTT
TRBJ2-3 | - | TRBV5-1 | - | CASSYLAGSTDTQYF | TGCGCCAGCAGCTATCTGGCGGGGAGCACAGATACGCAGTATTTT
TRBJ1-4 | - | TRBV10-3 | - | CAIRDSGNEKLFF | TGTGCCATCAGGGACAGTGGTAATGAAAAACTGTTTTTT
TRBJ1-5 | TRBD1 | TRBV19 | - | CASKTETGNQPQHF | TGTGCCAGTAAAACGGAGACAGGGAATCAGCCCCAGCATTTT
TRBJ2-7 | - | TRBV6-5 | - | CASSYSGTQTYEQYF | TGTGCCAGCAGTTACTCGGGGACACAGACCTACGAGCAGTACTTC
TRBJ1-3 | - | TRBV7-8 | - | CASSPTFRGSGNTIYF | TGTGCCAGCAGCCCGACTTTCAGGGGTTCTGGAAACACCATATATTTT
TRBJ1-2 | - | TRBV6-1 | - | CASSEGFRREGGFYGYTF | TGTGCCAGCAGTGAAGGGTTTCGCAGGGAGGGAGGTTTCTATGGCTACACCTTC